The 30 T cell receptor beta chains below were found in one sample sequenced in a study of blood T cell repertoires in COVID-19 (dated by TCRdb to the early 2020s). The method was the immunoSEQ multiplex PCR assay. The table comes from immuneACCESS by way of TCRdb, which keeps in-frame sequences with V and J called. Part of the clones is missing from these tables; in studies checked, under half for an unresolved V gene and the rest for unknown reasons. This sample comprises some 130,000 clones, roughly four fifths of them detected only once. The ten largest account for 2.4% of the sample. Sequenced material: PBMCs or T cells enriched from blood (not recorded which). The origin of the receptors is a man between 35 and 55 years old with acute COVID-19.

The chain links TRBV14 to TRBJ2-1; possible D gene TRBD2, 6 bases. There are 16 residues in the CDR3. V was clipped by 1 base and J by 5 bases, with 15 bases between them. Germline V lookup: CDR1 SGHDN, CDR2 FVKESK. The CDR3 region has the DNA TGTGCCAGCAGCCAAGTTGGGGGACTGGGGGACAATGAGCAGTTCTTC. This encodes CASSQVGGLGDNEQFF.

The chain recombines TRBV5-1 with TRBJ2-5; the D is unclear. From germline, CDR1 is SGHRS and CDR2 YFSETQ. Deletions cut 0 bases from V and 1 base from J, with 4 bases between. The CDR3 runs to 13 residues. This CDR3 reads CASSLAFQETQYF. CDR3 nucleotide sequence: TGCGCCAGCAGCTTGGCTTTCCAAGAGACCCAGTACTTC.

The rearrangement joins TRBV3-1 (or the pseudogene TRBV3-2) to TRBJ2-1; possible D gene TRBD2, 6 bases. The CDR3 has 15 residues. Between the trimmed V and J ends, which lost 0 bases and 8 bases, there was a span of 14 bases. Germline CDR1 is LGHDT and CDR2 is YNNKEL (reference sequence). The CDR3 region has the DNA TGTGCCAGCAGCCAAGATAGTTTCGGGAGAGATGAGCAGTTCTTC. Translation gives CASSQDSFGRDEQFF.

This clone has just a few counts. In nucleotides, the CDR3 is TGTGCCAGCAGTTCCCGACAGGGGGGCAATCAGCCCCAGCATTTT. Translating gives CASSSRQGGNQPQHF. V is TRBV27 and J is TRBJ1-5; 9 positions match TRBD1. Germline lookup yields CDR1 MNHEY and CDR2 SMNVEV (reference sequence). V shed 4 bases, J shed 2 bases, and the junction held 3 bases outside the gene matches. The CDR3 covers 15 residues.

This chain uses TRBV6-5 with TRBJ1-6; 9 bases are shared with TRBD1. This CDR3 has 14 residues. Trimming removed 6 bases from V and 7 bases from J; junction bases left unmatched: 4. CDR1 MNHEY and CDR2 SVGAGI come from the germline V gene. The CDR3 DNA follows: TGTGCCAGCAGCCTACAGGGGGCGAATTCACCCCTCCACTTT. This gives the protein CASSLQGANSPLHF.

The V gene is TRBV7-9, the J gene TRBJ1-1; D unresolved. The CDR3 consists of 13 residues. The V gene lost 6 bases and the J gene lost 2 bases, with 10 bases spanning the gap. Germline V lookup: CDR1 SEHNR, CDR2 FQNEAQ (reference sequence). The CDR3 loop is CASRIAPNTEAFF. The CDR3 DNA is TGTGCCAGCAGGATAGCCCCTAACACTGAAGCTTTCTTT. The variable domain in full, completed from reference TRBV7-9 and TRBJ1-1, reads DTGVSQNPRHKITKRGQNVTFRCDPISEHNRLYWYRQTLGQGPEFLTYFQNEAQLEKSRLLSDRFSAERPKGSFSTLEIQRTEQGDSAMYLCASRIAPNTEAFFGQGTRLTVV.

The CDR3 loop is CASSLNRDQPQHF. CDR3 in DNA: TGTGCCAGCAGCCTCAACAGGGATCAGCCCCAGCATTTT. V and J are TRBV3-1 (or the pseudogene TRBV3-2) and TRBJ1-5; TRBD1 is a possible D gene (6 bases). The CDR3 has 13 amino acids. Germline CDR1 LGHDT, CDR2 YNNKEL (reference sequence). The germline V and J ends were trimmed by 4 bases and 5 bases, with 9 bases remaining between them.

A remark on this clone: Different DNA sequences within this sample yield the same CDR3. The CDR3 DNA sequence: TGCGCCAGCAGCTTAGGGGGAAGCTCCTACAATGAGCAGTTCTTC. It specifies CASSLGGSSYNEQFF. This rearrangement joins TRBV5-1 to TRBJ2-1; D is possibly TRBD1 (6 bases). Germline CDR1 is SGHRS and CDR2 is YFSETQ. V was cut by 2 bases and J by 0 bases, with 9 bases left in between. The CDR3 sequence is 15 residues long.

The genes are TRBV7-9 and TRBJ2-2, with D possibly TRBD1 on 6 matching bases. Trimming cost V 5 bases and J 6 bases, with 10 bases left between them. This CDR3 region has 13 residues. Germline values: CDR1 SEHNR, CDR2 FQNEAQ (reference sequence). The CDR3 nucleotides are TGTGCCAGCAGCCTCGGACAGCCCGGGGAGCTGTTTTTT. This codes for CASSLGQPGELFF.

The rearrangement links TRBV18 to TRBJ2-1; D possibly corresponds to TRBD1 (6 bases). Between the trimmed V and J ends, which lost 6 bases and 7 bases, there was a span of 16 bases. This CDR3 is 14 amino acids long. The germline V gene has CDR1 KGHSH and CDR2 LQKENI. The CDR3 DNA follows: TGTGCCAGCTCTCGGAGCAGGGGTGAAAATGAGCAGTTCTTC. It encodes CASSRSRGENEQFF.

The gene calls are TRBV5-1 and TRBJ2-5; 9 nucleotides align to TRBD2. Germline loops: CDR1 SGHRS, CDR2 YFSETQ. CDR3 length: 16 amino acids. The J segment lost 4 bases and the V segment lost 3 bases, leaving 10 bases of the junction unmatched. The CDR3 sequence is CASSSLAGVPGETQYF. CDR3 nucleotides: TGCGCCAGCAGCTCGTTAGCGGGAGTTCCCGGAGAGACCCAGTACTTC.

The chain is built from TRBV19 and TRBJ1-1; TRBD1 is a possible D gene (5 bases). Trimming pared 7 bases from V and 2 bases from J, leaving 11 bases between. Per the germline V gene, CDR1 is LNHDA and CDR2 is SQIVND (reference sequence). The CDR3 totals 13 residues. In DNA, the CDR3 is TGTGCCAGTAAGGCCCAGGGCAACACTGAAGCTTTCTTT. Translated: CASKAQGNTEAFF. The full variable domain, rest sourced from reference TRBV19 and TRBJ1-1, is DGGITQSPKYLFRKEGQNVTLSCEQNLNHDAMYWYRQDPGQGLRLIYYSQIVNDFQKGDIAEGYSVSREKKESFPLTVTSAQKNPTAFYLCASKAQGNTEAFFGQGTRLTVV.

The chain recombines TRBV6-2 or TRBV6-3 with TRBJ1-5; 7 nucleotides align to TRBD1. The CDR3 extends over 13 amino acids. CDR1 MNHEY and CDR2 SVGEGT come from the germline V gene. The trim removed 4 bases at V and 4 bases at J, leaving 1 base unmatched. CDR3 sequence reads: CASSLTGNQPQHF. CDR3 bases: TGTGCCAGCAGTTTGACAGGGAATCAGCCCCAGCATTTT.

The chain joins TRBV19 to TRBJ2-4; 7 nucleotides agree with TRBD1. Germline loops: CDR1 LNHDA, CDR2 SQIVND (reference sequence). This CDR3 region has 14 residues. With 5 bases clipped from V and 9 bases from J, the junction kept 10 bases outside the gene matches. CDR3 in DNA: TGTGCCAGTAGTTTAACAGGGGTGGATGGCATTCAGTACTTC. Its translation: CASSLTGVDGIQYF.

The chain couples TRBV29-1 to TRBJ2-4; D perhaps matches TRBD2 (6 bases). V lost 4 bases and J 3 bases, leaving 13 bases between the germline ends. CDR3 length: 14 amino acids. Per germline, CDR1 SQVTM and CDR2 ANQGSEA. The CDR3, as DNA: TGCAGCGTTGCCGGGAGAGGGGACAAAAACATTCAGTACTTC. Amino acid sequence: CSVAGRGDKNIQYF.

The V and J genes are TRBV28 and TRBJ1-1; tentatively, D is TRBD1 (6 bases). Germline assignment: CDR1 MDHEN and CDR2 SYDVKM. This CDR3 is built from 15 residues. The V gene lost 4 bases and the J gene lost 5 bases, with 17 bases spanning the gap. CDR3 amino acids: CASSSPGGGWTEAFF. In DNA, the CDR3 is TGTGCCAGCAGTTCTCCGGGGGGCGGATGGACTGAAGCTTTCTTT.

V usage is TRBV28 and J usage is TRBJ1-5, with 7 bases lining up with TRBD1. Germline CDR1 reads MDHEN; CDR2 reads SYDVKM. The CDR3 extends over 13 amino acids. The ends lost 8 bases at V and 4 bases at J; junction bases unmatched: 5. The CDR3 DNA is TGTGCCAGCTGGGACAGACTAAATCAGCCCCAGCATTTT. Residues: CASWDRLNQPQHF.

The genes are TRBV21-1 and TRBJ1-1; TRBD1 reflects the table's D call only, with no check against the DNA. TRBV21-1 corresponds to a pseudogene. This CDR3 is 21 amino acids long. The CDR3 DNA follows: TGTGCCAGCAGCTCGCATTCCAAGGCTCTAAAGGGGGACACAAAAAACACTGAAGCTTTCTTT. As protein: CASSSHSKALKGDTKNTEAFF.

The gene calls are TRBV28 and TRBJ2-7; possible D gene TRBD1, 6 bases. Germline V gene data show CDR1 as MDHEN and CDR2 as SYDVKM. V was trimmed by 1 base and J by 3 bases, leaving 7 bases between them. The CDR3 runs 13 residues. As DNA, the CDR3 is TGTGCCAGCAGTTTATTACAGGGCTACGAGCAGTACTTC. Protein: CASSLLQGYEQYF. Full variable domain (missing parts from reference TRBV28 and TRBJ2-7): DVKVTQSSRYLVKRTGEKVFLECVQDMDHENMFWYRQDPGLGLRLIYFSYDVKMKEKGDIPEGYSVSREKKERFSLILESASTNQTSMYLCASSLLQGYEQYFGPGTRLTVT.

This rearrangement joins TRBV6-4 to TRBJ2-1; TRBD1 agrees at 7 bases. The CDR3 length is 15 residues. After removal of 0 bases from V and 5 bases from J, the junction contained 4 bases not matched to a gene. Germline-derived CDR1 and CDR2 are MRHNA and SNTAGT. DNA for the CDR3: TGTGCCAGCAGTGACTCGGGACAGCCACACAATGAGCAGTTCTTC. Protein product: CASSDSGQPHNEQFF.

This clone appeared a single time. The V gene is TRBV5-1, the J gene TRBJ1-3, with TRBD1 matching over 9 bases. V was pared by 4 bases and J by 3 bases, with 5 bases of the junction left unmatched. CDR1 SGHRS and CDR2 YFSETQ come from the germline V gene. The length of the CDR3 is 15 residues. Written as DNA, the CDR3 is TGCGCCAGCAGCCCGGGACAGGGAAGTGGAAACACCATATATTTT. It translates to CASSPGQGSGNTIYF.

The count of this clone is one. The J gene is TRBJ2-2, the V gene TRBV6-4, with TRBD1 matching 12 bases. V gave up 10 bases and J gave up 6 bases; unmatched junction bases: 18. CDR3 length: 18 residues. Per the germline V gene, CDR1 is MRHNA and CDR2 is SNTAGT. For the CDR3, the DNA is TGTGCCAACAGAAGATTTGGGACAGGGGGCGTTGATTCCGGGGAGCTGTTTTTT. The encoded protein is CANRRFGTGGVDSGELFF.

About this clone: Different DNA sequences within this sample yield the same CDR3. CDR3 bases: TGTGCCAGCACCGGGACGGGAGGCACTGAAGCTTTCTTT. Its translation is CASTGTGGTEAFF. The V gene is TRBV6-5, the J gene TRBJ1-1; a possible D gene is TRBD1 (5 bases). Germline CDR1 MNHEY, CDR2 SVGAGI. Trimming took off 7 bases at V and 4 bases at J, with 13 bases between the two ends. This CDR3 is 13 amino acids long.

The V gene is TRBV19, the J gene TRBJ2-7; possibly TRBD1 for D (6 bases). CDR3 size: 12 residues. CDR1 is LNHDA, CDR2 SQIVND, per germline (reference sequence). V was cut by 4 bases and J by 5 bases, with 9 bases left in between. The DNA for the CDR3 is TGTGCCAGTAGTAGCCGGACAGACGAGCAGTACTTC. Encoded protein: CASSSRTDEQYF.

This clone was seen once. The chain employs TRBV3-1 (or the pseudogene TRBV3-2) and TRBJ1-5, with 7 positions matching TRBD1. The J segment lost 6 bases and the V segment lost 6 bases, leaving 5 bases of the junction unmatched. The germline V gene has CDR1 LGHDT and CDR2 YNNKEL (reference sequence). This CDR3 has 13 amino acids. CDR3 DNA: TGTGCCAGCAGGGGGACAGTCGGTCAGCCCCAGCATTTT. It yields the protein CASRGTVGQPQHF.

This clone came up a few times. The rearrangement joins TRBV5-1 to TRBJ2-2; 7 nucleotides align to TRBD1. The CDR3 contains 16 residues. The V gene end was trimmed by 2 bases and the J gene end by 1 base; junction bases not matched to a gene: 5. CDR1 is SGHRS and CDR2 is YFSETQ in the germline V gene. Here the CDR3 DNA reads TGCGCCAGCAGCTTTTTGCGACAGGGGAACACCGGGGAGCTGTTTTTT. Residues: CASSFLRQGNTGELFF.

The V and J genes are TRBV7-3 and TRBJ1-1; D unclear. Per germline, CDR1 SGHTA and CDR2 FQGTGA. The CDR3 sequence is 13 residues long. Trimming took off 5 bases at V and 1 base at J, with 8 bases between the two ends. The CDR3 sequence is CASSPNKNTEAFF. The CDR3 nucleotides are TGTGCCAGCAGCCCCAACAAGAACACTGAAGCTTTCTTT.

V gene TRBV18 combines with J gene TRBJ2-5; D may be TRBD1 (6 bases). Germline assignment: CDR1 KGHSH and CDR2 LQKENI. V lost 5 bases and J 2 bases, leaving 18 bases between the germline ends. CDR3 size: 16 residues. This CDR3 reads CASSEFPGTQQETQYF. CDR3 nucleotide sequence: TGTGCCAGCTCAGAGTTTCCCGGGACACAACAAGAGACCCAGTACTTC.

This clone has just a few counts. The rearrangement joins TRBV5-5 to TRBJ1-5, with a tentative D call TRBD1 (6 bases). Germline assignment: CDR1 SGHKS and CDR2 YYEKEE (reference sequence). The CDR3 contains 17 residues. V lost 1 base, J lost 0 bases, and 14 bases lay in between. The CDR3 sequence: CASSLRGQPNSNQPQHF. CDR3 DNA: TGTGCCAGCAGCTTGAGGGGACAACCGAATAGCAATCAGCCCCAGCATTTT.

The chain couples TRBV5-6 to TRBJ2-4; no firm D call. This CDR3 is 14 amino acids long. V gave up 0 bases and J gave up 0 bases, with 4 bases separating them. Germline lookup yields CDR1 SGHDT and CDR2 YYEEEE. CDR3 DNA: TGTGCCAGCAGCTTGGCCGTAGCCAAAAACATTCAGTACTTC. It encodes CASSLAVAKNIQYF.